This passage covers 8 T cell receptor beta chains from one sample sequenced in a study of tumor-infiltrating lymphocytes in primary liver carcinoma. RNA was extracted from whole blood without cell sorting, alongside germline DNA. Total RNA (roughly 550 ng) served as template for TCR beta cDNA synthesis primed by a constant-region primer. Each TCR beta library was derived from three nested multiplex PCR rounds that employed slightly modified ARM-PCR. The first two PCR rounds, roughly 9 cycles each, used TRBV1-TRBV30 forward primers and a C-beta reverse primer. MiXCR was run by TCRdb on the multiplex PCR reads, yielding one entry per CDR3 protein. Among some 320,000 distinct CDR3 sequences, 50% to 70% were seen once, and the ten largest hold more than 8.5%. The sequenced sample consisted of peripheral blood. The source is a man aged 35 to 55 with primary liver carcinoma and hepatitis B virus infection.

As to this clonotype: One end of the junction fails to match germline, which may point to a read error. The chain carries TRBV5-1 and TRBJ2-7; D not resolved. This CDR3 is built from 14 residues. CDR1 and CDR2 (germline): SGHRS, YFSETQ. The DNA for the CDR3 is TGCGCCAGCAGCTTGTCGCCAGACTCCTACGAGCGGTACTTC. Translation: CASSLSPDSYERYF.

This chain joins TRBV7-3 and TRBJ2-2; the D gene could be TRBD1 or TRBD2 (5 bases each). CDR1 is SGHTA, CDR2 FQGTGA, per germline. The CDR3 has 15 residues. The V and J ends lost 2 bases and 3 bases respectively, with 10 bases between them. The CDR3 loop reads CASSLGAGYTGELFF. The CDR3 DNA reads as TGTGCCAGCAGCTTAGGGGCGGGTTACACCGGGGAGCTGTTTTTT.

This chain uses TRBV29-1 with TRBJ1-2; D remains unclear. Trimming pared 4 bases from V and 13 bases from J, leaving 22 bases between. The CDR3 loop spans 13 amino acids. Germline CDR1 SQVTM, CDR2 ANQGSEA. DNA for the CDR3: TGCAGCGTTGCTCAGGCGGCTAACTATGGGTGCACCTTC. It codes for CSVAQAANYGCTF.

Of note for this clonotype: A read error may explain this, as a much larger clone is one base away. The V call is TRBV29-1, the J call TRBJ2-2; D is unclear. This CDR3 has 12 amino acids. V gave up 6 bases and J gave up 6 bases, with 11 bases separating them. Germline CDR1 SQVTM, CDR2 ANQGSEA. The CDR3 coding sequence is TGCAGCGTGGTAAAGGGTTCCGGGGAGCTGTTTTTT. Translation gives CSVVKGSGELFF.

This clonotype was found once. This could be a read error, since a much larger clone is one nucleotide away. The V gene is TRBV29-1, the J gene TRBJ2-7; the D is unclear. The germline CDR1 and CDR2 sequences are SQVTM and ANQGSEA. The CDR3 runs 13 residues. The CDR3 sequence is CSVGEGLSYERYF. CDR3 nucleotide sequence: TGCAGCGTTGGTGAAGGGCTCTCCTACGAGCGGTACTTC.

Regarding this clonotype: No conserved phenylalanine or tryptophan ends this CDR3, so it is likely a read error. The V and J genes are TRBV6-5 and TRBJ2-7; D remains unclear. The CDR3 is 14 amino acids. Deletions cut 0 bases from V and 5 bases from J, with 11 bases between. Germline assignment: CDR1 MNHEY and CDR2 SVGAGI. CDR3 sequence reads: CASSYSPPGDEQYL. As DNA, the CDR3 is TGTGCCAGCAGTTACTCACCCCCAGGTGACGAGCAGTACCTC.

This clonotype is a singleton in its sample. The chain has TRBV12-3 or TRBV12-4 and TRBJ1-6; maybe TRBD1 (5 bases). V was pared by 1 base and J by 14 bases, with 15 bases between. This CDR3 comprises 14 residues. CDR3 nucleotides: TGTGCCAGCAGTTTAGTAAAGGGGTTTGTGGCCCTCCACTTT. Protein product: CASSLVKGFVALHF.

Turning to this clonotype: A much larger clone lies one base from this, so it may be a read error. V gene TRBV29-1 combines with J gene TRBJ2-1, with a tentative D call TRBD1 (5 bases). V was pared by 3 bases and J by 7 bases, with 10 bases between. The CDR3 length is 12 residues. CDR1 is SQVTM, CDR2 ANQGSEA, per germline. For the CDR3, the DNA is TGCAGCGTTGATGACAAGGGGAATGAGCAGTTCTTC. Translation gives CSVDDKGNEQFF.